The rows below give T cell receptor beta chains drawn from one sample of a study of shared clonotypes between healthy human individuals. Sequencing used immunoSEQ multiplex PCR; TCRdb keeps in-frame clones, though not all of them. The table includes roughly 1,000,000 clones, roughly 74% detected once. Sequenced sample: memory CD4+ T cells from PBMCs. These TCRs come from a man younger than 35 in good health. Some clones in this sample may be carry-over from other donors' samples. Both conserved end residues are part of each CDR3. The order of the fields is D gene, clone size, V gene, J gene, CDR3 protein, CDR3 DNA. The D gene is left open where the match is weak. Some rows have no size entry. The others give once, few or many, or a class for an expanded clone.

TRBD2,-,TRBV7-2,TRBJ2-1,CASSLTLAGVSEQFF,TGTGCCAGCAGCTTAACGCTAGCGGGAGTAAGTGAGCAGTTCTTC
-,once,TRBV12-5,TRBJ2-3,CASGPLPVGDTQYF,TGTGCTAGTGGTCCTCTTCCCGTCGGAGATACGCAGTATTTT
-,-,TRBV10-3,TRBJ1-3,CAISEGPGSGNTIYF,TGTGCCATCAGTGAGGGCCCCGGGTCTGGAAACACCATATATTTT
TRBD1,-,TRBV6-4,TRBJ2-3,CASGQGAGTDTQYF,TGTGCCAGCGGTCAGGGGGCAGGAACAGATACGCAGTATTTT
TRBD2,-,TRBV7-2,TRBJ2-7,CASSLYTGGTYEQYF,TGTGCCAGCAGCTTATACACGGGAGGTACTTACGAGCAGTACTTC
-,-,TRBV4-1,TRBJ2-7,CASSQVNLGFKEVPYF,TGCGCCAGCAGCCAAGTAAATTTAGGGTTTAAGGAGGTGCCTTACTTC
-,-,TRBV4-1,TRBJ1-2,CASSQPQGRGGSGYTF,TGCGCCAGCAGCCAGCCCCAAGGACGGGGAGGTAGTGGCTACACCTTC
-,-,TRBV28,TRBJ2-7,CASSDNPSSYEQYF,TGTGCCAGCAGTGACAATCCAAGCTCCTACGAGCAGTACTTC
TRBD1,once,TRBV7-2,TRBJ1-4,CASSLVGTGVDGGKLFF,TGTGCCAGCAGCTTAGTTGGGACAGGGGTTGACGGTGGAAAACTGTTTTTT
-,-,TRBV5-1,TRBJ1-1,CASSFGGRDTEAFF,TGCGCCAGCAGCTTCGGAGGTCGGGACACTGAAGCTTTCTTT
TRBD1,-,TRBV28,TRBJ2-7,CASNPGGTGGYEQYF,TGTGCCAGCAACCCGGGCGGGACAGGGGGCTACGAGCAGTACTTC
-,few,TRBV7-9,TRBJ2-1,CASSDIAKQQFF,TGTGCCAGCAGCGATATAGCGAAACAGCAGTTCTTC
TRBD1,-,TRBV6-4,TRBJ1-5,CASSESTGGDQPQHF,TGTGCCAGCAGTGAGTCTACAGGGGGAGACCAGCCCCAGCATTTT
-,-,TRBV4-1,TRBJ2-5,CASSQDSGAGETQYF,TGCGCCAGCAGCCAAGATTCCGGGGCAGGTGAGACCCAGTACTTC
TRBD2,-,TRBV4-2,TRBJ2-3,CASSQGGAGYGTDTQYF,TGTGCCAGCAGCCAAGGTGGAGCGGGATACGGGACAGATACGCAGTATTTT
TRBD1,-,TRBV18,TRBJ1-6,CASSRIGTGGSPLHF,TGTGCCAGCTCCCGAATAGGGACAGGAGGTTCACCCCTCCACTTT
TRBD1,-,TRBV5-4,TRBJ2-7,CASSIKTGGTYEQYF,TGTGCCAGCAGCATCAAGACAGGGGGAACCTACGAGCAGTACTTC
-,few,TRBV10-3,TRBJ1-1,CAIRAKWDTEAFF,TGTGCCATCAGGGCCAAGTGGGACACTGAAGCTTTCTTT
-,many,TRBV9,TRBJ1-2,CASSFLGGYGYTF,TGTGCCAGCAGCTTCCTGGGGGGGTATGGCTACACCTTC
TRBD1,-,TRBV18,TRBJ1-1,CASSPRGQKNTEAFF,TGTGCCAGCTCACCCCGGGGACAGAAGAACACTGAAGCTTTCTTT
-,-,TRBV18,TRBJ1-1,CASSPQGSNTEAFF,TGTGCCAGCTCACCACAGGGGTCGAACACTGAAGCTTTCTTT
-,once,TRBV10-3,TRBJ2-3,CATKIRGNTDTQYF,TGTGCCACCAAGATCAGAGGGAACACAGATACGCAGTATTTT
TRBD2,-,TRBV28,TRBJ2-7,CASGLAGGTYEQYF,TGTGCCAGCGGCCTAGCGGGAGGGACCTACGAGCAGTACTTC
-,-,TRBV7-3,TRBJ2-5,CASSLMGGDQETQYF,TGTGCCAGCAGCTTAATGGGGGGAGACCAAGAGACCCAGTACTTC
TRBD2,-,TRBV28,TRBJ2-7,CASSTQYSGTRSYEQYF,TGTGCCAGCAGTACCCAATATAGCGGGACCCGCTCCTACGAGCAGTACTTC
TRBD1,-,TRBV6-5,TRBJ1-1,CASSPPRGRGTEAFF,TGTGCCAGCAGTCCACCCAGGGGGCGAGGCACTGAAGCTTTCTTT
-,-,TRBV19,TRBJ1-1,CASGQRNTEAFF,TGTGCCAGCGGACAGAGGAACACTGAAGCTTTCTTT
-,-,TRBV28,TRBJ1-1,CASQQLGTRRSNTEAFF,TGTGCCAGCCAACAATTGGGGACGCGAAGATCGAACACTGAAGCTTTCTTT
-,-,TRBV5-1,TRBJ2-2,CASSLKSSARTGELFF,TGCGCCAGCAGCCTGAAGTCCAGCGCCCGAACCGGGGAGCTGTTTTTT
-,-,TRBV30,TRBJ1-1,CAWSGRRDQAFF,TGTGCCTGGAGTGGTCGACGTGATCAAGCTTTCTTT
-,-,TRBV7-2,TRBJ2-3,CASSLSRDPGSNTQYF,TGTGCCAGCAGCTTATCCCGGGACCCCGGATCAAATACGCAGTATTTT
-,once,TRBV18,TRBJ2-3,CASSPPSTSLRTDTQYF,TGTGCCAGCTCACCACCCTCCACTTCTCTCCGCACAGATACGCAGTATTTT
-,few,TRBV30,TRBJ1-1,CAWSVGATEAFF,TGTGCCTGGAGTGTAGGGGCAACTGAAGCTTTCTTT
-,-,TRBV13,TRBJ1-4,CASSLRGRSLLGEKLFF,TGTGCCAGCAGCTTAAGAGGAAGAAGTTTGTTGGGTGAAAAACTGTTTTTT
TRBD1,-,TRBV6-1,TRBJ1-2,CASSAHQGANYGYTF,TGTGCCAGCAGTGCTCATCAGGGGGCGAACTATGGCTACACCTTC
TRBD1,-,TRBV6-1,TRBJ1-2,CASSEPNRDRRRGYTF,TGTGCCAGCAGTGAGCCTAACCGGGACAGGCGGAGAGGCTACACCTTC
-,-,TRBV28,TRBJ2-7,CASSLTGPESYEQYF,TGTGCCAGCAGTCTTACGGGGCCCGAATCCTACGAGCAGTACTTC
-,-,TRBV27,TRBJ2-2,CASSFKLLYTGELFF,TGTGCCAGCAGTTTTAAGCTCCTGTACACCGGGGAGCTGTTTTTT
TRBD1,-,TRBV7-3,TRBJ1-5,CASSWDRDQPQHF,TGTGCCAGCAGCTGGGACAGGGATCAGCCCCAGCATTTT
TRBD2,-,TRBV18,TRBJ2-1,CASSLNRLAGKLYNEQFF,TGTGCCAGCTCACTTAACCGACTAGCGGGGAAACTATACAATGAGCAGTTCTTC
-,once,TRBV5-1,TRBJ1-2,CASSASTYDYGYTF,TGCGCCAGCAGCGCATCTACGTACGACTATGGCTACACCTTC
TRBD1,-,TRBV18,TRBJ1-2,CASSPQEQGVSGYTF,TGTGCCAGCTCACCACAGGAACAGGGGGTCTCTGGCTACACCTTC
-,-,TRBV30,TRBJ2-1,CAWSESSLNEQFF,TGTGCCTGGAGTGAGTCTAGTCTGAATGAGCAGTTCTTC
-,-,TRBV15,TRBJ1-3,CATSRTGNTIYF,TGTGCCACCAGCAGAACCGGAAACACCATATATTTT
-,-,TRBV19,TRBJ1-3,CASSILGRTSGNTIYF,TGTGCCAGTAGTATCTTAGGACGGACCTCTGGAAACACCATATATTTT
TRBD2,-,TRBV6-6,TRBJ2-1,CASRERGLAFNEQFF,TGTGCCAGCAGAGAACGGGGACTAGCTTTCAATGAGCAGTTCTTC
TRBD2,few,TRBV6-1,TRBJ2-1,CASSEGGSSYNEQFF,TGTGCCAGCAGTGAGGGGGGGAGCTCCTACAATGAGCAGTTCTTC
-,-,TRBV28,TRBJ2-3,CASSSPPADTQYF,TGTGCCAGCAGTTCTCCCCCCGCAGATACGCAGTATTTT
-,-,TRBV5-1,TRBJ2-7,CASSASQGLEQYF,TGCGCCAGCAGCGCCTCACAGGGTCTCGAGCAGTACTTC
-,-,TRBV7-9,TRBJ1-1,CASTPRVREKTEAFF,TGTGCCAGCACCCCCAGGGTAAGGGAAAAAACTGAAGCTTTCTTT
TRBD1,-,TRBV5-1,TRBJ1-2,CASSLWASTGGNYGYTF,TGCGCCAGCAGCTTGTGGGCATCTACAGGGGGTAACTATGGCTACACCTTC
-,-,TRBV18,TRBJ2-7,CASSPRGNYEQYF,TGTGCCAGCTCACCACGGGGGAACTACGAGCAGTACTTC
-,-,TRBV30,TRBJ1-3,CAWSVGGNGNTIYF,TGTGCCTGGAGTGTTGGCGGGAACGGAAACACCATATATTTT
TRBD1,once,TRBV7-9,TRBJ1-4,CASSSDRGKRANEKLFF,TGTGCCAGCAGCTCAGACAGGGGTAAAAGGGCTAATGAAAAACTGTTTTTT
-,-,TRBV10-3,TRBJ2-1,CAISESRVSSGEQFF,TGTGCCATCAGTGAGTCGAGGGTTTCATCGGGTGAGCAGTTCTTC
-,few,TRBV30,TRBJ2-7,CAWSGGRNEQYF,TGTGCCTGGAGTGGGGGGAGGAACGAGCAGTACTTC
TRBD1,few,TRBV18,TRBJ1-1,CASSGQGRTEAFF,TGTGCCAGCTCCGGACAGGGGCGCACTGAAGCTTTCTTT